This T cell receptor (beta chain) was sequenced for a study of shared T cell receptors in the human thymus. Clones were sequenced by immunoSEQ multiplex PCR, and TCRdb holds only the in-frame ones, with some missing. The sample holds 600,000 to 900,000 clones; 70% to 90% are singletons and the top ten take roughly 0.01%. CDR3 length: 13 amino acids. From germline, CDR1 is ENHRY and CDR2 SYGVKD. Deletions cut 6 bases from V and 6 bases from J, with 14 bases between. The data also belong to a second study, concerning human thymus T cells. This second study says: Having surgery to correct congenital heart defects, healthy Finnish infants acted as the donors. Thymus pieces cut out during corrective heart surgery were the tissue that was used. Unrelated individuals were reported by related research to share highly overlapping thymic repertoires.

V is TRBV10-3 and J is TRBJ1-2, with a possible D match to TRBD1 (5 bases). The source of this sequence is a girl in the first two years of life with a congenital heart defect. What was sequenced was thymocytes. The CDR3 is CAISPGTADGYTF. The CDR3 DNA is TGTGCCATCAGCCCCGGGACTGCCGATGGCTACACCTTC.